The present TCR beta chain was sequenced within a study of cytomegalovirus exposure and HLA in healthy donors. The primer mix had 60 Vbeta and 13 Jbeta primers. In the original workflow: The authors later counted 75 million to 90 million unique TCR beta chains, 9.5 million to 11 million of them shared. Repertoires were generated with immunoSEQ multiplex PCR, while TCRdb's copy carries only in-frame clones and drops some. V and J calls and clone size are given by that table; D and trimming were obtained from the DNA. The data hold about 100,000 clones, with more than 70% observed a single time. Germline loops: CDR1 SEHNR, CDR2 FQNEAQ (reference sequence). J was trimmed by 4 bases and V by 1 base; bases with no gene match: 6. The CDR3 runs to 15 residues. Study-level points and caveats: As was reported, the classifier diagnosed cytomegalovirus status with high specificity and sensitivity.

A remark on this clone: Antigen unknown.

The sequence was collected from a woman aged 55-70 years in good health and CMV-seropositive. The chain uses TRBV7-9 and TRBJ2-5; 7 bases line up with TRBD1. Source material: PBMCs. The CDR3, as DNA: TGTGCCAGCAGCTTAGTTAAGGGGGCGGGAGAGACCCAGTACTTC. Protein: CASSLVKGAGETQYF.